This T cell receptor (beta chain) appears in the sequencing data of a study of T cell repertoires in cytomegalovirus infection. The overall study: Carrying CMV and the relevant HLA type showed in public TCR beta signatures. Points from the study as a whole: Dominating the ex vivo response were TCR beta clonotypes that were CMV-specific and HLA-C-restricted.

TCRdb independently ran MiXCR on the reads; one entry per CDR3 protein. The data hold roughly 720,000 distinct CDR3 sequences, with 35% observed a single time. Comments on this clonotype: Its antigen remains unknown.

Source material: PBMCs. The sequence was collected from a human donor in good health (CMV status not recorded). Some clones in this sample may be carry-over from other donors' samples.

This chain's CDR3 is CASKETDTAYEQYF. The CDR3 DNA follows: TGTGCCAGTAAAGAGACAGACACAGCCTACGAGCAGTACTTC. The rearrangement joins TRBV19 to TRBJ2-7, with D possibly being TRBD1 (5 bases). CDR1 and CDR2 from the germline V gene are LNHDA and SQIVND (reference sequence). Between the trimmed V and J ends, which lost 7 bases and 2 bases, there was a span of 15 bases. The CDR3 is made up of 14 amino acids.